The next 20 T cell receptor beta chains were all read from a single sample in a study of blood T cell repertoires in COVID-19. The protocol was immunoSEQ multiplex PCR, while the TCRdb copy is restricted to in-frame clones and leaves out a portion. The sample has tens of thousands of clones, 88% seen once; the top ten hold about a tenth. The sample taken for sequencing was peripheral blood. These TCRs come from a man aged 50 to 60 with active COVID-19.

J is TRBJ2-1 and V is TRBV27; 7 nucleotides match TRBD2. The junction had 17 bases not matched to a gene; V was cut back by 4 bases and J by 8 bases. CDR1 is MNHEY, CDR2 SMNVEV, per germline (reference sequence). This CDR3 is built from 17 residues. In DNA, the CDR3 is TGTGCCAGCAGTTCGGACCGGGAGGACCCACATAGGGATGAGCAGTTCTTC. This gives the protein CASSSDREDPHRDEQFF.

V is TRBV2 and J is TRBJ2-1; 8 bases fit TRBD2. This CDR3 contains 14 residues. The V gene end was trimmed by 7 bases and the J gene end by 9 bases; junction bases not matched to a gene: 11. The germline gives CDR1 SNHLY, CDR2 FYNNEI. Written as DNA, the CDR3 is TGTGCCAGCATGGGGACTAGGGAGGGAGTTGAGCAGTTCTTC. Its translation: CASMGTREGVEQFF.

The J gene is TRBJ2-2, the V gene TRBV13; tentatively, D is TRBD2 (6 bases). The CDR3 length is 14 residues. Germline values: CDR1 PRHDT, CDR2 FYEKMQ (reference sequence). Trimming cost V 10 bases and J 7 bases, with 19 bases left between them. CDR3 sequence (DNA): TGTGCCACCCTGACGGCAGGGAGGAACGGGGAGCTGTTTTTT. This gives the protein CATLTAGRNGELFF. Looking up the rest from reference TRBV13 and TRBJ2-2 gives the full variable domain: AAGVIQSPRHLIKEKRETATLKCYPIPRHDTVYWYQQGPGQDPQFLISFYEKMQSDKGSIPDRFSAQQFSDYHSELNMSSLELGDSALYFCATLTAGRNGELFFGEGSRLTVL.

The rearrangement links TRBV7-2 to TRBJ1-1, with TRBD1 identical over 9 bases. This CDR3 has 16 amino acids. The germline V gene has CDR1 SGHTA and CDR2 FQGNSA. Unmatched junction bases numbered 15, after V lost 5 bases and J lost 8 bases. The CDR3 sequence: CASSQLGGQGRSEAFF. The CDR3 coding sequence is TGTGCCAGCAGCCAACTGGGGGGACAGGGTCGTTCGGAAGCTTTCTTT.

The chain links TRBV6-2 or TRBV6-3 to TRBJ2-7; 8 bases map to TRBD1. The CDR3 covers 12 residues. CDR1 and CDR2 (germline): MNHEY, SVGEGT. V dropped 5 bases and J dropped 7; count of bases not matched to a gene: 4. As DNA, the CDR3 is TGTGCCAGCAGTCCCGACAGGGGAGAGCAGTACTTC. Translating it yields CASSPDRGEQYF.

The J gene is TRBJ1-1, the V gene TRBV10-3, with D possibly TRBD1 on 6 matching bases. This CDR3 contains 14 residues. Trimming left V 7 bases short and J 1 base short, with 13 bases between. The germline V gene encodes CDR1 ENHRY and CDR2 SYGVKD. The CDR3 bases are TGTGCCATCACCGCTACAGGGTCGAACACTGAAGCTTTCTTT. As protein: CAITATGSNTEAFF.

The chain combines TRBV12-3 or TRBV12-4 with TRBJ1-1; no reliable D call. This CDR3 contains 13 residues. Trimming cost V 6 bases and J 4 bases, with 12 bases left between them. This chain's CDR3 is CASSDVGPTEAFF. CDR3 nucleotides: TGTGCCAGCAGCGACGTTGGGCCCACTGAAGCTTTCTTT.

The chain uses TRBV3-1 (or the pseudogene TRBV3-2) and TRBJ2-1; 8 bases agree with TRBD2. In germline, CDR1 is LGHDT, CDR2 YNNKEL (reference sequence). The CDR3 sequence is 15 residues long. V shed 6 bases and J 6 bases; nucleotides not matched to a gene: 10. The CDR3 region has the DNA TGTGCCAGCAGAACCTCCGGGACTAGAACCAATGAGCAGTTCTTC. Its translation: CASRTSGTRTNEQFF.

The V gene is TRBV24-1, the J gene TRBJ2-5; 8 nucleotides align to TRBD1. CDR1 is KGHDR, CDR2 SFDVKD, per germline. The CDR3 sequence is 14 residues long. V dropped 2 bases and J dropped 3; count of bases not matched to a gene: 1. The CDR3 sequence: CATSDSGGEETQYF. The CDR3 DNA is TGTGCCACCAGTGATTCAGGGGGCGAAGAGACCCAGTACTTC.

The chain combines TRBV4-2 with TRBJ1-1; D not certain. Trimming took 1 base from V and 0 from J, leaving 12 bases between them. Germline CDR1 LGHNA, CDR2 YNFKEQ. The CDR3 runs 16 residues. CDR3 in DNA: TGTGCCAGCAGCCAAGCGAGCGGGGTTATGAACACTGAAGCTTTCTTT. It specifies CASSQASGVMNTEAFF.

This sequence joins TRBV7-8 and TRBJ1-2; D is unclear. CDR1 is SGHVS, CDR2 FQNEAQ, per germline. V lost 5 bases, J lost 4 bases, and 17 bases lay in between. This CDR3 is 15 amino acids long. CDR3 loop: CASSPLFGAVYGYTF. CDR3 DNA: TGTGCCAGCAGCCCCCTCTTTGGTGCGGTCTATGGCTACACCTTC.

V and J are TRBV9 and TRBJ2-2; TRBD2 matches 8 bases. This CDR3 region has 15 residues. Trimming cost V 3 bases and J 5 bases; bases outside gene matches: 6. The germline gives CDR1 SGDLS, CDR2 YYNGEE. The CDR3 reads CASSGVAGRTGELFF. The CDR3 DNA reads TGTGCCAGCAGCGGGGTAGCGGGACGAACCGGGGAGCTGTTTTTT.

V gene TRBV19 combines with J gene TRBJ2-7, with 9 bases lining up with TRBD1. Germline V lookup: CDR1 LNHDA, CDR2 SQIVND (reference sequence). The V segment lost 5 bases and the J segment 3 bases; nucleotides outside the gene matches: 8. CDR3 length equals 15 residues. Here the CDR3 DNA reads TGTGCCAGTAGTCCGGGGACAGGGAGGGGCTACGAGCAGTACTTC. Translated: CASSPGTGRGYEQYF.

The V and J genes are TRBV5-1 and TRBJ2-5, with 12 bases matching TRBD2. The V and J ends lost 2 bases and 1 base, in that order; junction bases with no gene match: 0. The length of the CDR3 is 15 residues. Germline CDR1 and CDR2: SGHRS and YFSETQ. This CDR3 is CASSLLAGGQETQYF. CDR3 nucleotide sequence: TGCGCCAGCAGCTTACTAGCGGGGGGCCAAGAGACCCAGTACTTC.

The V and J genes are TRBV6-5 and TRBJ1-2; 9 bases are a match to TRBD1. Germline V CDR1 and CDR2: MNHEY, SVGAGI. The trim removed 6 bases at V and 3 bases at J, leaving 2 bases unmatched. The CDR3 consists of 13 residues. The chain's CDR3 is CASRGTGHYGYTF. In DNA, the CDR3 is TGTGCCAGCAGAGGGACAGGGCACTATGGCTACACCTTC.

The V and J genes are TRBV28 and TRBJ2-5; TRBD2 agrees at 8 bases. The CDR3 totals 16 residues. The V and J ends lost 5 bases and 2 bases, in that order; junction bases with no gene match: 10. The germline V gene encodes CDR1 MDHEN and CDR2 SYDVKM. CDR3 in DNA: TGTGCCAGCAGTCGGGGGGGGGACTCCTCACAAGAGACCCAGTACTTC. Residues: CASSRGGDSSQETQYF.

The gene calls are TRBV7-3 and TRBJ1-1, with 8 bases matching TRBD1. CDR3 size: 15 residues. Germline lookup yields CDR1 SGHTA and CDR2 FQGTGA. The V segment lost 3 bases and the J segment 4 bases; nucleotides outside the gene matches: 7. The CDR3 sequence is CASSFGGTGGTEAFF. Here the CDR3 DNA reads TGTGCCAGCAGCTTCGGAGGTACAGGGGGCACTGAAGCTTTCTTT.

The chain uses TRBV19 and TRBJ2-6, with a tentative D call TRBD1 (5 bases). Germline lookup yields CDR1 LNHDA and CDR2 SQIVND (reference sequence). Trimming took off 5 bases at V and 0 bases at J, with 14 bases between the two ends. The CDR3 totals 17 residues. CDR3 sequence (DNA): TGTGCCAGTAGTCCGCGGCAGGGTACCTCTGGGGCCAACGTCCTGACTTTC. Translating it yields CASSPRQGTSGANVLTF.

This rearrangement joins TRBV5-4 to TRBJ1-4; no clear D gene. CDR1 is SGHNT and CDR2 is YYREEE in the germline V gene (reference sequence). Trimming took off 1 base at V and 3 bases at J, with 10 bases between the two ends. The CDR3 length is 15 residues. The DNA of the CDR3 is TGTGCCAGCAGCTTGTATTCTTCAGCTAATGAAAAACTGTTTTTT. Translated, it gives CASSLYSSANEKLFF.

In nucleotides, the CDR3 is TGTGCCAGCAGTCGGGACAGGGGCGAGCAGTACTTC. Encoded protein: CASSRDRGEQYF. The chain couples TRBV12-3 or TRBV12-4 to TRBJ2-7, with 10 bases aligning to TRBD1. The V segment lost 5 bases and the J segment 6 bases; nucleotides outside the gene matches: 1. This CDR3 spans 12 amino acids.